A selection of T cell receptor beta chains follows, all from one sample in a study of blood T cell repertoires in COVID-19. This table comes from immunoSEQ multiplex PCR, and its TCRdb copy is limited to in-frame clones, with some not included. The sample lists around 270,000 clones, 85% to 90% seen once, with around 4.4% in the top ten. Sequenced: peripheral blood. These receptors all come from a man between 40 and 49 years old with acute or convalescent COVID-19. CDR3s leave out the opening cysteine and the closing phenylalanine or tryptophan. Each record gives: V gene, CDR3 protein.

v_gene: TRBV5-1; CDR3aa: ASSLRGEAGNTIY
v_gene: TRBV2; CDR3aa: ASSERPVGLSSPLH
v_gene: TRBV6-5; CDR3aa: ASSQQGPNTEAF
v_gene: TRBV7-6; CDR3aa: ASSSQGARWSGELF
v_gene: TRBV5-1; CDR3aa: ASSLQATGGEQY
v_gene: TRBV6-5; CDR3aa: ASSLLASGDTGELF
v_gene: TRBV9; CDR3aa: ASGREVAGASYEQY
v_gene: TRBV5-4; CDR3aa: ASSFKGTGDEKLF
v_gene: TRBV2; CDR3aa: ASRIHVRDQPQH
v_gene: TRBV7-2; CDR3aa: ASTRQGDTQY
v_gene: TRBV12-3/TRBV12-4; CDR3aa: ASSSDGTGELF
v_gene: TRBV5-1; CDR3aa: ASSPQLAGDNEQF
v_gene: TRBV12-5; CDR3aa: ASGSSGSVKLF
v_gene: TRBV5-5; CDR3aa: ASTPKGGGLLVSTDTQY
v_gene: TRBV9; CDR3aa: ASSRRQGAISGNTIY
v_gene: TRBV19; CDR3aa: ASSNSGHVNEKLF
v_gene: TRBV3-1/TRBV3-2; CDR3aa: ASSQVSGGTDTQY
v_gene: TRBV14; CDR3aa: ASSQDPRGLLDNYGYT
v_gene: TRBV9; CDR3aa: ASSDGHSLTPQH
v_gene: TRBV5-1; CDR3aa: ASSLAGGGYTEAF
v_gene: TRBV2; CDR3aa: ASSVQGREQPQH
v_gene: TRBV6-5; CDR3aa: ASSADRDGGYT
v_gene: TRBV7-2; CDR3aa: ASSLATAYEQY
v_gene: TRBV6-5; CDR3aa: ASSLDDSTEAF
v_gene: TRBV6-5; CDR3aa: ASRGGGNEKLF
v_gene: TRBV19; CDR3aa: ASSGDRATNEKLF
v_gene: TRBV7-3; CDR3aa: ASSPSGGAYTEAF
v_gene: TRBV28; CDR3aa: ASSPRTGTGEKLF
v_gene: TRBV2; CDR3aa: ASSDSGGAYEQY